This TCR beta chain was observed in a study of regulatory T cells in long-lasting Graves disease. Researchers made TCR beta libraries by using iRepertoire HTBI primers and running Arm-PCR on CDR3 regions. TCRdb itself ran the multiplex PCR reads through MiXCR, one entry per CDR3 protein. The sample has more than 400,000 distinct CDR3 sequences, 15% to 20% seen once. The sample holds many counts of this clonotype. V lost 5 bases and J 4 bases, leaving 13 bases between the germline ends. This CDR3 spans 14 amino acids. The germline V gene has CDR1 KGHDR and CDR2 SFDVKD. Time point noted: newly diagnosed GD, antithyroid drugs for less than 3 months. The TCR library used RNA extracted from PBMCs. This sample was shared with a second study, whose subject was T cells in Graves' hyperthyroidism and ophthalmopathy.

The input for sequencing was peripheral blood mononuclear cells (PBMCs), taken at new diagnosis, from a patient treated with antithyroid drugs. V is TRBV24-1 and J is TRBJ1-1, with unresolved D. This sequence was found in a woman aged 25 to 39 with Graves disease. The DNA of the CDR3 is TGTGCCACCAGTGCTTCTGTAGAGGGCACTGAAGCTTTCTTT. Residues: CATSASVEGTEAFF.